Sequencing of this TCR beta chain was carried out in a study of T cell responses to AZD1222 COVID-19 vaccine (dated by TCRdb to the early 2020s). Study-wide context: TCR sequencing covered about 230 trial participants: around 210 given two doses of AZD1222 and 26 given two doses of MenACWY control vaccine. Trial participants were enrolled by age into 18-55, 56-69 and 70-plus year subgroups, with roughly 160, 29 and 62 TCR-sequenced participants respectively.

As for this clone: No antigen is known for it. No base quality values were provided; no much bigger clone lies one nucleotide off.

The junction carries 17 bases between V and J, which are trimmed by 8 bases and 4 bases respectively. CDR1 and CDR2 are read off the germline V gene as SGHAT and FQNNGV. The CDR3, cysteine through phenylalanine, is 15 amino acids long. The read is trimmed to its CDR3 DNA, 45 bases read in frame from base 1. The study at large found these results: Conclusions about previously exposed vaccinees are limited because only a handful of AZD1222 recipients were SARS-CoV-2 seropositive at baseline. Participants were mostly white British, with more females than males. The authors suggested clonal diversity may have been underestimated. Because no day 14 peak-response samples were available, repertoires were characterized only after the peak T cell response. Nearly half of unique spike-specific TCRs reportedly recognized epitopes outside regions mutated in the B.1.351 and B.1.1.7 variants. In the small 56-69-year group, the increase in depth fell short of significance, most likely because of low power. After two AZD1222 doses, both the breadth and the depth of spike-specific TCRs were significantly higher than at day 0 and than in MenACWY recipients. The vaccine-associated CD4 TCRs covered the entire spike protein, and the dominant responses fell in regions 160-218 and 743-854.

In the paper's terms, the time point label means: about 28 days (+/-7) after the second vaccine dose. Because spike-specific TCR depth and breadth did not differ between the two schedules, AZD1222 recipients who got a second dose at roughly 4 weeks were pooled with those who got a second dose at roughly 12 weeks. The vaccinee samples were drawn from two UK trials, COV001 and COV002, one of which was a single-blind randomized controlled phase 2/3 trial testing AZD1222 (ChAdOx1 nCoV-19) in healthy adults. For TCRbeta chain sequencing, PBMC samples from trial participants were taken at day 0 and at day 28 after the second dose. The CDR3 regions of human TCRbeta chains were subjected to immunosequencing. Per the source publication's procedure: TCRs in the repertoires were compared against a reference library of SARS-CoV-2-specific TCRs that had been generated with the MIRA antigen-specificity platform. Breadth was defined as the fraction of unique TCRs that were SARS-CoV-2-associated. Depth was defined as the fraction of total T cells that were SARS-CoV-2-associated. Each spike-specific TCR was assigned to its reactive spike region and to a CD4 or CD8 class using the MIRA data. Log10-transformed breadth and depth values were compared by one-way ANOVA with Sidak's multiple comparisons tests. Imported from immuneACCESS, the table was reduced by TCRdb to in-frame sequences with V and J called. These copies leave out some clones; in studies compared against another copy, an unresolved V gene accounts for under half, and the cause of the remainder is not known. V and J calls and clone size are given by that table; D and trimming were obtained from the DNA. Within this sample are about 150,000 clones, with more than 85% of them counted one time only. The ten largest account for 2.5% to 3.5% of the sample.

This sequence uses TRBV11-2 and TRBJ2-2; the D gene is perhaps TRBD1 or TRBD2, as each covers 6 bases. The specimen comprised peripheral blood, sampled 28 days after the second AZD1222 dose. This receptor was taken from an adult who received the AZD1222 COVID-19 vaccine. In nucleotides, the sequence is TGTGCCAGCGGACAGAGCGGGCGGGGCACCGGGGAGCTGTTTTTT. Translated, it reads CASGQSGRGTGELFF.